One T cell receptor beta chain is described in this entry. Its antigen remains unknown. Trimming pared 0 bases from V and 6 bases from J, leaving 12 bases between. The CDR3 is made up of 14 amino acids. The germline CDR1 and CDR2 sequences are LGHNA and YSLEER. This PCR relied on a set of 60 Vbeta primers and 13 Jbeta primers. Profiling relied on immunoSEQ multiplex PCR, and the TCRdb table lists in-frame clones only, not all of them. The sample holds about 150,000 clones, almost 80% seen once. The data were taken from a study of cytomegalovirus exposure and HLA in healthy donors. General study results and limits: A later analysis reportedly found fewer N-insertions in an Asian-associated ancestry cluster than the approximately 670-donor mean.

The sequence derives from a woman under 40 in good health and CMV-seronegative. Sequencing was carried out using PBMCs. V is TRBV4-3 and J is TRBJ2-7, with a weak D call TRBD2 (6 bases). This chain's CDR3 is CASSQEVLAGEQYF. CDR3 DNA: TGCGCCAGCAGCCAAGAGGTACTAGCTGGCGAGCAGTACTTC.